This T cell receptor beta chain was obtained from a study of human T cells and chemical hapten exposure. The study, taken as a whole, reports: There were significantly more large CDR3 similarity clusters among expanded TCRs than among controls. Having alopecia, donors may respond immunologically unlike healthy people.

This clonotype was counted ten times or more. The antigen remains undetermined. TCRdb processed the RACE reads anew with MiXCR; each CDR3 protein has one entry. Of under 60,000 distinct CDR3 sequences listed, 9.5% to 10% were seen once; the top ten hold around a tenth. The V and J ends lost 0 bases and 6 bases, in that order; junction bases with no gene match: 8. Germline values: CDR1 SGHDN, CDR2 FVKESK. There are 17 residues in the CDR3. Stated time point: pre-sensitization, week 0. Treatment reported: therapeutic diphenylcyclopropenone sensitization with weekly scalp DPC. Unseparated into fractions, whole blood served as the source from which total RNA was extracted.

The chain employs TRBV14 and TRBJ2-1, with 10 nucleotides matching TRBD2. The source of this sequence is a woman aged 25 to 39 with alopecia areata. Some clones in this sample may be carry-over from other donors' samples. The input for sequencing was whole blood, taken in connection with sensitization to the hapten diphenylcyclopropenone (DPC). CDR3 nucleotide sequence: TGTGCCAGCAGCCAAGATCTCGTACTAGCGGGGCTCAATGAGCAGTTCTTC. The encoded protein is CASSQDLVLAGLNEQFF.